Listed below are T cell receptor beta chains from one sample, sequenced in a study of regulatory T cells in long-lasting Graves disease. TCRdb used MiXCR to reprocess the multiplex PCR reads, holding one entry per CDR3 protein. Among about 660,000 distinct CDR3 sequences listed, 25% to 35% were seen once. This specimen was peripheral blood mononuclear cells (PBMCs), taken when the disease was refractory, from a patient treated with antithyroid drugs. These TCRs come from a female donor with Graves disease. CDR3s include the opening cysteine and the closing phenylalanine or tryptophan. The D gene is left open where the match is weak. The size of a clone is reported for some rows only, either as once, few or many, or as a class for expanded clones.

v_call	clone_size	j_call	d_call	cdr3_nt	cdr3_aa
TRBV9	once	TRBJ2-2	-	TGTGCCAGCAGCGTAGCTAGCCCCCAGAACACCGGGGAGCTGTTTTTT	CASSVASPQNTGELFF
TRBV28	many	TRBJ1-5	-	TGTGCCAGCAGTTTACTGGCAGGGGGCAATCAGCCCCAGCATTTT	CASSLLAGGNQPQHF
TRBV28	-	TRBJ1-1	-	TGTGCCAGCAGTCCGCTCGGGTGGAACACTGAAGCTTTCTTT	CASSPLGWNTEAFF
TRBV12-3/TRBV12-4	-	TRBJ1-5	-	TGTGCCAGCACACTGTCCGGTGGGGGAAGTATGGCTCAGCCCCAGCATTTT	CASTLSGGGSMAQPQHF
TRBV2	few	TRBJ1-1	-	TGTGCCAGCAAGGGGGAGGGGTGGACTGAAGCTTTCTTT	CASKGEGWTEAFF
TRBV20-1	-	TRBJ2-1	TRBD2	TGCAGTGCTGAAGAGTACGGGACTAGCGGGAGACTGGGGAATGAGCAGTTCTTC	CSAEEYGTSGRLGNEQFF
TRBV6-9	-	TRBJ1-1	-	TGTGCCAGCAGTTACACTGGGACCCCGGGCTCTGAAGCTTTCTTT	CASSYTGTPGSEAFF
TRBV20-1	few	TRBJ2-5	TRBD1	TGCAGTGCTAGGTCTCGACAGGGGCGCGGGGAGACCCAGTACTTC	CSARSRQGRGETQYF
TRBV12-3/TRBV12-4	many	TRBJ2-7	TRBD1	TGTGCCAGCACCAACGTCCGGGACAGGGTCTACGAGCAGTACTTC	CASTNVRDRVYEQYF
TRBV29-1	-	TRBJ1-2	-	TGCAGCGTTGAACAGGCTGGCTACACCTTC	CSVEQAGYTF
TRBV28	many	TRBJ2-4	-	TGTGCCAGCAGTTTTCGGGGCTTGGCCAAAAACATTCAGTACTTC	CASSFRGLAKNIQYF